This T cell receptor (beta chain) was recorded in a study of blood T cell repertoires in COVID-19. The ends were cut back, 1 base at V and 2 bases at J, with 10 bases in the middle. The CDR3 spans 15 residues. Germline CDR1 is SGHAT and CDR2 is FQNNGV. Using immunoSEQ multiplex PCR, the repertoire was profiled, and TCRdb retains in-frame clones only, with some absent. This table holds 250,000 or so clones, about 86% found once. The J gene is TRBJ2-3, the V gene TRBV11-2; a weak D match, TRBD2 (5 bases). This sequence was found in a young man with active or convalescent COVID-19. The sequencing sample was made of peripheral blood. The DNA of the CDR3 is TGTGCCAGCAGCTTAGGTGGACTCTACACAGATACGCAGTATTTT. Its translation: CASSLGGLYTDTQYF.